Here is one T cell receptor beta chain with its context. These data come from a study of OX40 agonist ivuxolimab in advanced cancers. On the study more broadly: Participants could have had prior anti-PD-1, anti-PD-L1 or anti-CTLA-4 therapy, and 40% had some.

Some clones are missing from TCRdb's copy, which holds only in-frame ones; the method was immunoSEQ multiplex PCR. The repertoire has about 49,000 clones, roughly 85% of them found once; the top ten carry just over 20%. CDR1 and CDR2 (germline): MGHRA, YSYEKL. V was shortened by 1 base and J by 5 bases, with 17 bases between the two germline ends. This CDR3 has 16 residues. The clonotype was recovered from an adult with an advanced solid tumor such as melanoma, head and neck, liver or kidney cancer. This rearrangement joins TRBV4-1 to TRBJ2-5, with D perhaps given as TRBD1 or TRBD2 (6 bases each). The material sequenced was CD4+ or CD8+ T cells sorted from blood, taken in a trial of the OX40 agonist ivuxolimab. The CDR3 DNA reads TGCGCCAGCAGCCAAGTTGGCGGGACACTGGAGGAGACCCAGTACTTC. Amino acid sequence: CASSQVGGTLEETQYF.